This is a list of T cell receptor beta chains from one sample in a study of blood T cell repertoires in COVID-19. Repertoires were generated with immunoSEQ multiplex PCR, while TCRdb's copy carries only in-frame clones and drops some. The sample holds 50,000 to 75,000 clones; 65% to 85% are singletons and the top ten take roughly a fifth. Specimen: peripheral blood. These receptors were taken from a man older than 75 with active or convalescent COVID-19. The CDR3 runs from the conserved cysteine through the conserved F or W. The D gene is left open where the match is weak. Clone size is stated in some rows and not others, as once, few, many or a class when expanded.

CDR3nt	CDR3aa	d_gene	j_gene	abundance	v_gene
TGTGCCAACACTATGACTACCGGAGGAGATACGCAGTATTTT	CANTMTTGGDTQYF	.	TRBJ2-3	.	TRBV27
TGCAGTGCTAGTTGGACTGGGGAAAAACTGTTTTTT	CSASWTGEKLFF	.	TRBJ1-4	.	TRBV20-1
TGCGCCAGCAGCTGGGGACAGGGTAGGTCCTACGAGCAGTACTTC	CASSWGQGRSYEQYF	TRBD1	TRBJ2-7	few	TRBV5-1
TGTGCCAGTACCAGACAGGTGGATTATGGCTACACCTTC	CASTRQVDYGYTF	.	TRBJ1-2	.	TRBV19
TGCGCCAGCAGTCAATCGCGAGGGGGACCTAGGACACCCCTCCACTTT	CASSQSRGGPRTPLHF	.	TRBJ1-6	.	TRBV23-1
TGTGCCAGCAGCTTGAATGCGGGAACCCCTTCGCAGTATTTT	CASSLNAGTPSQYF	.	TRBJ2-3	.	TRBV7-2
TGTGCCAGCAGCCCCGGGACTAGCGGTGCGTGGGCAAACATTCAGTACTTC	CASSPGTSGAWANIQYF	TRBD2	TRBJ2-4	.	TRBV9
TGTGCCAGCAGCGTAACCGGGACAGGGGTTTATGGCTACACCTTC	CASSVTGTGVYGYTF	TRBD1	TRBJ1-2	.	TRBV9
TGTGCCAGCAGCTTATTGGGACTAGCGGGAGGGCCCCAGGGAGAGACCCAGTACTTC	CASSLLGLAGGPQGETQYF	TRBD2	TRBJ2-5	.	TRBV7-9
TGTGCCACCAGTGCAGGACAGGTGAATGGGGAGCTGTTTTTT	CATSAGQVNGELFF	TRBD1	TRBJ2-2	.	TRBV24-1
TGTGCCAGCAGTTACATAGGGAGCGGCCAGCCCCAGCATTTT	CASSYIGSGQPQHF	.	TRBJ1-5	once	TRBV6-2/TRBV6-3
TGTGCCAGTAGTGGCCAGGTCAATCAGCCCCAGCATTTT	CASSGQVNQPQHF	.	TRBJ1-5	few	TRBV19
TGTGCCACCAGTGATTTTACCCTTGGGGAGAATGAGCAGTTCTTC	CATSDFTLGENEQFF	.	TRBJ2-1	.	TRBV24-1
TGTGCCAGCAGCTTAGGGGGGGGCAGGGAGCAGTACTTC	CASSLGGGREQYF	.	TRBJ2-7	once	TRBV7-2
TGTGCTAGTGGTTTGGGGGGACAGGGTAATGAAAAACTGTTTTTT	CASGLGGQGNEKLFF	TRBD1	TRBJ1-4	.	TRBV12-5
TGTGCCAGCAGGAGGGTGCTAGCGGGAGCCCCCACAGATACGCAGTATTTT	CASRRVLAGAPTDTQYF	TRBD2	TRBJ2-3	.	TRBV2
TGTGCCAGTAGGAGGCAGAGCCAAGAGACCCAGTACTTC	CASRRQSQETQYF	.	TRBJ2-5	.	TRBV19
TGTGCCAGCTCACCATCCACAGGATGGTCTGAAAAACTGTTTTTT	CASSPSTGWSEKLFF	.	TRBJ1-4	.	TRBV18
TGTGCCTGGACAGGGGCCGGGCGGGGGGAGCTGTTTTTT	CAWTGAGRGELFF	.	TRBJ2-2	once	TRBV30
TGTGCCAGCAACAACGCGAACACTGAAGCTTTCTTT	CASNNANTEAFF	.	TRBJ1-1	.	TRBV28
TGTGCAAGTCGTACCACAGGGGAAAGCGCTGAAGCTTTCTTT	CASRTTGESAEAFF	.	TRBJ1-1	.	TRBV12-2
TGTGCCAGTTGTACTGGGGCCTTTCAGCCCCAGCATTTT	CASCTGAFQPQHF	.	TRBJ1-5	few	TRBV19
TGCAGCGTTGCGGCTAGCGGGTACGAGCAGTACTTC	CSVAASGYEQYF	TRBD2	TRBJ2-7	.	TRBV29-1
TGTGCCATCAGTGAGTCGGGCATCTATGGCTACACCTTC	CAISESGIYGYTF	.	TRBJ1-2	.	TRBV10-3